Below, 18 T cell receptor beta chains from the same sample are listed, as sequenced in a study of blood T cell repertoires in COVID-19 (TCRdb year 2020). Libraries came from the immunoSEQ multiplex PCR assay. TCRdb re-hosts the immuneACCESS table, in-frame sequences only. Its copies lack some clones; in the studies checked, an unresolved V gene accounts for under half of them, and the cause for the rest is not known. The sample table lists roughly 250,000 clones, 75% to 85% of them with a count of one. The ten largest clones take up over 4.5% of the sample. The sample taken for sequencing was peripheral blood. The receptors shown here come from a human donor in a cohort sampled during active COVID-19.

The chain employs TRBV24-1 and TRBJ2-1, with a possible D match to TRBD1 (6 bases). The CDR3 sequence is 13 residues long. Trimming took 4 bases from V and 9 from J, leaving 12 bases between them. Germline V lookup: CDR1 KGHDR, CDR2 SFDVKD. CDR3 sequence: CATSEQQGSEQFF. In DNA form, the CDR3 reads TGTGCCACCAGTGAACAACAGGGTAGTGAGCAGTTCTTC.

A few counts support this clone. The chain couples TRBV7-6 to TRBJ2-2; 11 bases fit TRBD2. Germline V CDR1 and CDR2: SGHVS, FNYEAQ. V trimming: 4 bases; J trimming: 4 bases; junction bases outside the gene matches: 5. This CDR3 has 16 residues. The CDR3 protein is CASSSGLAGLTGELFF. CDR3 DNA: TGTGCCAGCAGCTCCGGACTAGCGGGTCTCACCGGGGAGCTGTTTTTT.

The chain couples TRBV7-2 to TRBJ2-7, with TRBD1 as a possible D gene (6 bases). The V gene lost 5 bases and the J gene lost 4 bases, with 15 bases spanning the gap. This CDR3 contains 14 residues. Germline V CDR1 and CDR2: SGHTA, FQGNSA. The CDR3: CASSPGDFKYEQYF. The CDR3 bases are TGTGCCAGCAGCCCAGGGGATTTTAAGTACGAGCAGTACTTC.

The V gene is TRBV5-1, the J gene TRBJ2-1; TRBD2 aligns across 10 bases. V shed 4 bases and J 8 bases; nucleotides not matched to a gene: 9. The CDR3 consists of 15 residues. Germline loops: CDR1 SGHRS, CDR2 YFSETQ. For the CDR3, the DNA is TGCGCCAGCAGCCCGACTAGCGGGTTCCGGGATGAGCAGTTCTTC. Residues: CASSPTSGFRDEQFF.

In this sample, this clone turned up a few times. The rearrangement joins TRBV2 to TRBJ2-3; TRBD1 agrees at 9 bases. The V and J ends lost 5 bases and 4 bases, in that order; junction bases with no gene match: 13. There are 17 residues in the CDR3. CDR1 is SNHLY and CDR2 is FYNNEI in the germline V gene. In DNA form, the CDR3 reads TGTGCCAGCAGTTCCCAGCTTCAGGGACAGGGTCCAGATACGCAGTATTTT. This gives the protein CASSSQLQGQGPDTQYF.

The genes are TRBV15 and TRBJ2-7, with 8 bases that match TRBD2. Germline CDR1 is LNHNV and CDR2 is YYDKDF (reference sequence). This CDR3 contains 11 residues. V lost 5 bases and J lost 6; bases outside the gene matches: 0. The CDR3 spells CATSRGGEQYF. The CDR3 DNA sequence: TGTGCCACCAGCCGGGGGGGCGAGCAGTACTTC.

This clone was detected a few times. CDR3 in DNA: TGCGCCAGCAGCTTCTCTTTTATGAACACTGAAGCTTTCTTT. This sequence encodes CASSFSFMNTEAFF. The V and J genes are TRBV5-1 and TRBJ1-1; no firm D call. CDR1 and CDR2 (germline): SGHRS, YFSETQ. Trimming took 2 bases from V and 0 from J, leaving 8 bases between them. The CDR3 sequence is 14 residues long.

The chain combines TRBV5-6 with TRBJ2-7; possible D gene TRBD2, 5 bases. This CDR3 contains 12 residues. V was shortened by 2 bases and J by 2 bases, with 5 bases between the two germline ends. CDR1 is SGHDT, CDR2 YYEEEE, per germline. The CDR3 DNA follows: TGTGCCAGCAGCTTAGCGGCCTACGAGCAGTACTTC. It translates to CASSLAAYEQYF.

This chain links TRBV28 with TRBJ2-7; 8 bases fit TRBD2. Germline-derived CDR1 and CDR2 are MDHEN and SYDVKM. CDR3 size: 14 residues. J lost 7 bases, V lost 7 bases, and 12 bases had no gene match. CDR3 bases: TGTGCCAGCACGTTACTAGCGGTCCCGGGGGAGCAGTACTTC. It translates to CASTLLAVPGEQYF.

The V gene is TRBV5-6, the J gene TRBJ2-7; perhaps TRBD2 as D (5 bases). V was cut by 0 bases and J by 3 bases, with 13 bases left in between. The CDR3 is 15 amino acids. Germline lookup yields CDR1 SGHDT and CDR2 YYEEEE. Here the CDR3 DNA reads TGTGCCAGCAGCTTGGATTCTCGGGGTTACTACGAGCAGTACTTC. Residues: CASSLDSRGYYEQYF.

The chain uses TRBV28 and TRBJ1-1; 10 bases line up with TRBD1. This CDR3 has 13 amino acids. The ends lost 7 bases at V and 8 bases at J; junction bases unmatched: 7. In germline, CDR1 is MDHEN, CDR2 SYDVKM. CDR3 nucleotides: TGTGCCAGCAACTCCGGACAGGGGGAAGAAGCTTTCTTT. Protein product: CASNSGQGEEAFF.

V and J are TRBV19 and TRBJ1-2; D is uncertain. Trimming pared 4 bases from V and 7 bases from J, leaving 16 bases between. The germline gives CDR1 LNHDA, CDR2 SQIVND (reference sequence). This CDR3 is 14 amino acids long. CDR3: CASSKSWRAAGYTF. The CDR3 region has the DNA TGTGCCAGTAGTAAATCATGGCGGGCCGCTGGCTACACCTTC.

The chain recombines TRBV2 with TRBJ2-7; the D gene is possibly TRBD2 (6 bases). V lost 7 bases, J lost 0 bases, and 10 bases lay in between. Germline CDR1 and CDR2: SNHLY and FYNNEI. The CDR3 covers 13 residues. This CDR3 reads CASMGGISYEQYF. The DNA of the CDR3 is TGTGCCAGCATGGGGGGTATCTCCTACGAGCAGTACTTC.

In nucleotides, the CDR3 is TGTGCCAGCTCACCACCGACGACAGGGGTCTATGGCTACACCTTC. It codes for CASSPPTTGVYGYTF. The rearrangement links TRBV18 to TRBJ1-2; 8 bases line up with TRBD1. Germline CDR1 reads KGHSH; CDR2 reads LQKENI. CDR3 length: 15 amino acids. V was clipped by 0 bases and J by 4 bases; unmatched bases: 4.

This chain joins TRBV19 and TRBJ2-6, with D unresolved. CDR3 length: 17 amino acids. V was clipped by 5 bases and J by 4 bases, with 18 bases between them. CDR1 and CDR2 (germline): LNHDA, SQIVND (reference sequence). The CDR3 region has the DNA TGTGCCAGTAGTCCCCGCCGCCGTAGATGGGGGGCCAACGTCCTGACTTTC. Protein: CASSPRRRRWGANVLTF.

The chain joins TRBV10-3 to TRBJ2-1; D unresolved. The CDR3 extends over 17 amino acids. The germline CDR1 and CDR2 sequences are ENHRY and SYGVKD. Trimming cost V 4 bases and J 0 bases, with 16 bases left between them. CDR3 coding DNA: TGTGCCATCAGTGTACCCCCAAACCGCGGCTCCTACAATGAGCAGTTCTTC. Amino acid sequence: CAISVPPNRGSYNEQFF.

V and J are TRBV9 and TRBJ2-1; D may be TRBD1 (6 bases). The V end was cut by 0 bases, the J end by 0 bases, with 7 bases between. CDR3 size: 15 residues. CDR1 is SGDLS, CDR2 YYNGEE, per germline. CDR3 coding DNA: TGTGCCAGCAGCGTAGAGGGGGTCTCCTACAATGAGCAGTTCTTC. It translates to CASSVEGVSYNEQFF.

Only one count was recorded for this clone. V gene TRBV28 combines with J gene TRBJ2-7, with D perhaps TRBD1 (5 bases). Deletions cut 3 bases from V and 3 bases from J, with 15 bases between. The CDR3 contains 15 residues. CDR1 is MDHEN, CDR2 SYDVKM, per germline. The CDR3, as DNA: TGTGCCAGCAGTTTCGTGCAGGGCAGTCTCTACGAGCAGTACTTC. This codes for CASSFVQGSLYEQYF.